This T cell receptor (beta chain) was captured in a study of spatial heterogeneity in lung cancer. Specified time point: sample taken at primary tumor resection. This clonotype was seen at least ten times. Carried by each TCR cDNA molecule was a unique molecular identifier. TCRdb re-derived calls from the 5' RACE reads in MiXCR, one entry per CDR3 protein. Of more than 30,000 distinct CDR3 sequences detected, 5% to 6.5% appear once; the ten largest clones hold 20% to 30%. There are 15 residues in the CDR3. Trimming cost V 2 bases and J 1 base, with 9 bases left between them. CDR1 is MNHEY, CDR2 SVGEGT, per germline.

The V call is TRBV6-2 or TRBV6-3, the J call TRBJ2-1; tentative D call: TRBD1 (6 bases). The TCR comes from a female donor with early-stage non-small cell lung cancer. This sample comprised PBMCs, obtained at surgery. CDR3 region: CASSYQGPSYNEQFF. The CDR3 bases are TGTGCCAGCAGTTACCAGGGGCCTTCCTACAATGAGCAGTTCTTC.